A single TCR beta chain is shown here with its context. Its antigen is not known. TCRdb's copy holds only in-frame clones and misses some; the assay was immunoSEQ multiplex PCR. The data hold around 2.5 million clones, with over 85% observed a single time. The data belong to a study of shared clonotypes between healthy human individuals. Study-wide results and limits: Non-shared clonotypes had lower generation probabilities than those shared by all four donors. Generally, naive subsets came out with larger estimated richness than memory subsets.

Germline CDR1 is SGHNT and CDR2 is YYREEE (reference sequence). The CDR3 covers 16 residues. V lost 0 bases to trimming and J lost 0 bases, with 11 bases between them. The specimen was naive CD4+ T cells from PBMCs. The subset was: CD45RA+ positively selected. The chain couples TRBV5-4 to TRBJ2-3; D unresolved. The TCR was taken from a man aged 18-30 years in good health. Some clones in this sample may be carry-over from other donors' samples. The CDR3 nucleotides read TGTGCCAGCAGCTTGGTCGCGTCTCTGAGCACAGATACGCAGTATTTT. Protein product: CASSLVASLSTDTQYF. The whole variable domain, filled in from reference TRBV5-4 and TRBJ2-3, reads ETGVTQSPTHLIKTRGQQVTLRCSSQSGHNTVSWYQQALGQGPQFIFQYYREEENGRGNFPPRFSGLQFPNYSSELNVNALELDDSALYLCASSLVASLSTDTQYFGPGTRLTVL.